This T cell receptor beta chain appears in the sequencing data of a study of beta chain features in type 1 diabetes. The V end was cut by 7 bases, the J end by 6 bases, with 9 bases between. The CDR3 sequence is 12 residues long. CDR1 MNHNY and CDR2 SVGAGI come from the germline V gene (reference sequence). The study reverse transcribed the entire isolated RNA, so it sequenced expressed TCRB transcripts. Measured with immunoSEQ multiplex PCR; TCRdb has only the in-frame clones, and not every one. The sample lists 200,000 to 250,000 clones; 25% to 35% were seen once. The V and J genes are TRBV6-6 and TRBJ2-2, with D possibly TRBD1 on 6 matching bases. The clonotype originates from a man aged 25-45 years in good health. Sequenced material: central memory CD4+ T cells from blood. The CDR3 reads CASKTGSGELFF. CDR3 sequence (DNA): TGTGCCAGCAAAACAGGGTCCGGGGAGCTGTTTTTT.